A single sample is the source of the 17 T cell receptor beta chains below, sequenced in a study of blood T cell repertoires in COVID-19 (dated by TCRdb to 2018 to 2020). Library construction relied on the immunoSEQ multiplex PCR assay. What TCRdb holds here is the immuneACCESS table cut down to in-frame rearrangements. Part of the clones is not present; checked against another copy, under half of the missing clones reflect an unresolved V gene, and the others are unexplained. The sample includes 250,000 to 400,000 clones, with less than 85% observed a single time. The ten top clones hold under 2% of the sample. Sample: PBMCs or T cells enriched from blood (not recorded which). These receptor sequences come from a woman aged 30 to 39 who had been exposed to COVID-19.

This clone turned up a few times. The chain uses TRBV6-5 and TRBJ1-1; TRBD1 might be the D (5 bases). CDR3 length: 15 residues. The V end lost 6 bases, the J end lost 3 bases, and 17 bases lay between the germline ends. Germline CDR1 MNHEY, CDR2 SVGAGI. CDR3 protein: CASSTGPGVDTEAFF. CDR3 sequence (DNA): TGTGCCAGCAGCACGGGACCGGGGGTGGACACTGAAGCTTTCTTT.

The chain uses TRBV28 and TRBJ1-4, with D unresolved. Germline V gene sequence: CDR1 MDHEN, CDR2 SYDVKM. V lost 3 bases, J lost 4 bases, and 12 bases lay in between. The CDR3 runs 15 residues. The CDR3 bases are TGTGCCAGCAGTTTGCCGGCAGGTTTTAATGAAAAACTGTTTTTT. Its protein product is CASSLPAGFNEKLFF.

The chain is built from TRBV30 and TRBJ1-5; D remains ambiguous. V was clipped by 2 bases and J by 2 bases, with 7 bases between them. The CDR3 totals 13 residues. Per the germline V gene, CDR1 is GTSNPN and CDR2 is SVGIG (reference sequence). The CDR3 DNA sequence: TGTGCCTGGAGTATGGCAGGCAATCAGCCCCAGCATTTT. Translated, it gives CAWSMAGNQPQHF.

This chain joins TRBV6-2 or TRBV6-3 and TRBJ2-1, with D perhaps TRBD1 (5 bases). V shed 5 bases and J shed 6 bases, with 14 bases lying between them. Germline CDR1 and CDR2: MNHEY and SVGEGT. The length of the CDR3 is 14 residues. The DNA of the CDR3 is TGTGCCAGCAGTAGGGATCAGGGAACCAATGAGCAGTTCTTC. Protein: CASSRDQGTNEQFF.

V gene TRBV5-4 combines with J gene TRBJ1-4; 7 nucleotides line up with TRBD1. Unmatched junction bases numbered 12, after V lost 0 bases and J lost 7 bases. This CDR3 contains 17 residues. Germline V gene lookup returns CDR1 SGHNT and CDR2 YYREEE (reference sequence). This chain's CDR3 is CASSLGGGGQFGEKLFF. The CDR3 nucleotides read TGTGCCAGCAGCTTGGGTGGAGGGGGACAGTTCGGTGAAAAACTGTTTTTT.

V usage is TRBV9 and J usage is TRBJ2-5, with 9 nucleotides matching TRBD1. Trimming cost V 2 bases and J 7 bases; bases outside gene matches: 6. CDR1 is SGDLS and CDR2 is YYNGEE in the germline V gene. This CDR3 is built from 14 residues. The CDR3, as DNA: TGTGCCAGCAGCGTCCGACAGGGGGATGGGACCCAGTACTTC. Its protein is CASSVRQGDGTQYF.

The chain employs TRBV19 and TRBJ2-7; TRBD1 is a possible D gene (8 bases). The V gene lost 4 bases and the J gene lost 7 bases, with 17 bases spanning the gap. The length of the CDR3 is 14 residues. CDR1 and CDR2 (germline): LNHDA, SQIVND (reference sequence). The CDR3 is CASSTTTGGGEQYF. The CDR3 nucleotides are TGTGCCAGTAGTACCACCACAGGGGGAGGGGAGCAGTACTTC.

The rearrangement links TRBV2 to TRBJ1-1; 11 positions match TRBD1. This CDR3 contains 13 residues. Germline trimming cut 6 bases from V and 8 bases from J; bases unmatched to any gene: 5. In germline, CDR1 is SNHLY, CDR2 FYNNEI. This CDR3 reads CASRPRTGGEAFF. CDR3 sequence (DNA): TGTGCCAGCAGACCTAGGACAGGGGGCGAAGCTTTCTTT.

The chain couples TRBV19 to TRBJ1-2; D ambiguous. Germline V lookup: CDR1 LNHDA, CDR2 SQIVND (reference sequence). The CDR3 runs to 12 residues. The germline V and J ends were trimmed by 5 bases and 8 bases, with 12 bases remaining between them. The CDR3 DNA follows: TGTGCCAGTAGTGATGACTCCCAGGGCTACACCTTC. It specifies CASSDDSQGYTF.

The chain has TRBV24-1 and TRBJ2-3; 8 nucleotides agree with TRBD1. Germline V gives CDR1 KGHDR, CDR2 SFDVKD. V trimming: 6 bases; J trimming: 5 bases; junction bases outside the gene matches: 9. The CDR3 extends over 15 amino acids. The CDR3: CATSSVQGAGDTQYF. In DNA form, the CDR3 reads TGTGCCACCAGTTCCGTTCAGGGGGCAGGAGATACGCAGTATTTT.

The chain employs TRBV5-1 and TRBJ2-3; maybe TRBD2 (7 bases). The CDR3 contains 13 residues. Trimming took off 1 base at V and 10 bases at J, with 13 bases between the two ends. Germline V gene sequence: CDR1 SGHRS, CDR2 YFSETQ. CDR3 protein: CASSLLQGRAQYF. CDR3 bases: TGCGCCAGCAGCTTGCTCCAGGGGAGGGCGCAGTATTTT. The complete variable domain, with remaining parts taken from reference TRBV5-1 and TRBJ2-3, reads KAGVTQTPRYLIKTRGQQVTLSCSPISGHRSVSWYQQTPGQGLQFLFEYFSETQRNKGNFPGRFSGRQFSNSRSEMNVSTLELGDSALYLCASSLLQGRAQYFGPGTRLTVL.

V is TRBV5-1 and J is TRBJ2-3, with 8 bases that match TRBD2. Per the germline V gene, CDR1 is SGHRS and CDR2 is YFSETQ. CDR3 length: 13 amino acids. The CDR3 here is CARPGGPRDTQYF. The DNA of the CDR3 is TGCGCTCGTCCGGGAGGGCCAAGAGATACGCAGTATTTT.

V gene TRBV27 combines with J gene TRBJ1-2, with D perhaps TRBD1 (5 bases). The CDR3 runs 13 residues. The germline V gene has CDR1 MNHEY and CDR2 SMNVEV (reference sequence). The V end lost 6 bases, the J end lost 6 bases, and 14 bases lay between the germline ends. As DNA, the CDR3 is TGTGCCAGCAGCCCCGGGGGTGGGGATGGCTACACCTTC. It is translated as CASSPGGGDGYTF.

This clone was observed once. V usage is TRBV27 and J usage is TRBJ1-5; the D is unclear. Germline values: CDR1 MNHEY, CDR2 SMNVEV (reference sequence). Trimming left V 5 bases short and J 4 bases short, with 9 bases between. The CDR3 sequence is 13 residues long. CDR3 coding DNA: TGTGCCAGCAGTGAGGTTTGGAATCAGCCCCAGCATTTT. This encodes CASSEVWNQPQHF.

The chain uses TRBV7-2 and TRBJ2-5; 8 bases agree with TRBD1. The ends lost 5 bases at V and 2 bases at J; junction bases unmatched: 7. Germline V gives CDR1 SGHTA, CDR2 FQGNSA. CDR3 length equals 15 residues. Here the CDR3 reads CASSPAGGGQETQYF. The CDR3, as DNA: TGTGCCAGCAGCCCCGCAGGGGGCGGTCAAGAGACCCAGTACTTC.

V usage is TRBV2 and J usage is TRBJ2-2, with D tentatively TRBD2 (6 bases). The V gene's germline CDR1 is SNHLY and CDR2 FYNNEI. Trimming stripped 7 bases from V and 3 bases from J, with 12 bases between. The CDR3 covers 14 residues. The CDR3 here is CASNIKRDTGELFF. DNA of the CDR3: TGTGCCAGCAATATCAAGCGGGACACCGGGGAGCTGTTTTTT.

The chain couples TRBV30 to TRBJ2-4; TRBD1 matches at 8 bases. V dropped 4 bases and J dropped 2; count of bases not matched to a gene: 4. This CDR3 has 14 amino acids. The germline V gene has CDR1 GTSNPN and CDR2 SVGIG (reference sequence). CDR3 protein: CAWKTGGPKNIQYF. For the CDR3, the DNA is TGTGCCTGGAAAACAGGGGGACCCAAAAACATTCAGTACTTC.